The present TCR beta chain was sequenced within a study of blood T cell repertoires in COVID-19. Overall study context: Samples of COVID-19 (acute and convalescent) were obtained from the United States, Italy and Spain. PBMCs, B-cell-depleted T cells, or T cells were the source of the cDNA or gDNA that made up the material.

Only in-frame clones appear in the TCRdb table, and some are missing; sequencing was by immunoSEQ multiplex PCR. There are about 81,000 clones in the sample; 75% to 90% occur only once, and around 5.2% lies in the top ten. This sequence originates from a woman at least 80 years old with active COVID-19. Sample: peripheral blood.

CDR3 in DNA: TGTGCCAGCAGCCACGAAGGAGACGTCCTGACTTTC. Amino acids: CASSHEGDVLTF. J is TRBJ2-6 and V is TRBV2; D is ambiguous. The CDR3 length is 12 residues. Trimming took off 6 bases at V and 11 bases at J, with 11 bases between the two ends. Germline V gene sequence: CDR1 SNHLY, CDR2 FYNNEI.